These 6 T cell receptor delta chains were all obtained from the same sample, sequenced in a study of γδ T cells in repeated Plasmodium falciparum infection. Vgamma9/Vdelta2+ and Vdelta2-negative gammadelta T cells were flow-sorted from PBMC for bulk sequencing. TCRdb redid the clone calls on the multiplex PCR reads with CATT. This table holds tens of thousands of delta-chain clones, approximately 0.96% found once. Sample: gamma-delta T cells from blood. These receptors were collected from a pool of human donors (malaria-infected and uninfected, not separated).

Worth noting for this clone: TCRdb has a much larger clone's protein, which differs at residue 12 from the translation of this DNA, likely because of a read error; what is shown is the protein translated from the DNA. V gene TRDV2 combines with J gene TRDJ3; 8 bases agree with TRDD3. Germline CDR1 reads GEAIGNYY; CDR2 reads EKD. The CDR3 has 18 amino acids. The CDR3 DNA follows: TGTGCCTGTGATGGTACTGGGGGCCGCTCCTGGAACACCCGACAGATGTTTTTC. Its translation: CACDGTGGRSWNTRQMFF.

Many counts were recorded for this clone. This likely reflects a read error, since a far larger clone is one base away. The sample holds other DNA sequences that translate to the same CDR3. The V and J genes are TRDV2 and TRDJ1; a weak D match, TRDD3 (5 bases). Since TCRdb gives no J gene, matching the DNA to germline was used here to assign it. Germline V CDR1 and CDR2: GEAIGNYY, EKD. This CDR3 region has 18 residues. CDR3 coding DNA: TGTGCCTGTGACGCAGTTTTAGGTGTGGGATCGAACACCGACAAACTCATCTTT. Protein: CACDAVLGVGSNTDKLIF.

As regards this clone: A read error likely explains why the TCRdb protein, taken from a much larger clone, differs from this DNA's translation at residue 4; the protein shown is translated from the DNA. CDR3 coding DNA: TGTGCCTGTGTCATACTGGGGGATACGCTCACCGATAAACTCATCTTT. Its translation: CACVILGDTLTDKLIF. This chain links TRDV2 with TRDJ1; 13 nucleotides align to TRDD3. TCRdb does not report a J gene; here it was assigned by matching the DNA to germline references. From germline, CDR1 is GEAIGNYY and CDR2 EKD. After removal of 5 bases from V and 1 base from J, the junction contained 6 bases not matched to a gene. This CDR3 is 16 amino acids long.

A remark on this clone: The protein held in TCRdb is that of a much larger clone and does not match this DNA's translation at residue 13, likely because of a read error; the protein shown is translated from the DNA. The chain is built from TRDV2 and TRDJ1; 13 bases map to TRDD3. TCRdb does not report a J gene; here it was assigned by matching the DNA to germline references. The germline V gene encodes CDR1 GEAIGNYY and CDR2 EKD. The CDR3 sequence is 17 residues long. V was clipped by 3 bases and J by 7 bases; unmatched bases: 13. CDR3 nucleotide sequence: TGTGCCTGTGACGCATTACTGGGGGATACGCGTGACGGTAAACTCATCTTT. Its protein is CACDALLGDTRDGKLIF.

Details on this clone: Only one base separates this from a far larger clonotype, so it likely reflects a read error. Other DNA sequences from this sample encode an identical CDR3 as well. The genes are TRDV3 and TRDJ1; D assignment may be TRDD2 or TRDD3 (5 bases each). The CDR3 runs 18 residues. Trimming shortened V by 4 bases and J by 7 bases, and 34 bases separated the two germline ends. In germline, CDR1 is TVYSNPD, CDR2 GDNSRS (reference sequence). DNA of the CDR3: TGTGCCTACGGTACCCACTTCCGAACAGGGGGCCGACTGGTTAAACTCATCTTT. This encodes CAYGTHFRTGGRLVKLIF.

Concerning this clone: The protein TCRdb lists belongs to a much larger clone and differs from this DNA's translation at residue 3, which points to a read error; the protein shown is made from the DNA. The rearrangement links TRDV2 to TRDJ2; TRDD3 matches at 11 bases. Matching the DNA to germline supplied the J gene, which TCRdb does not give. The V gene's germline CDR1 is GEAIGNYY and CDR2 EKD. The CDR3 is 23 residues long. The CDR3 region has the DNA TGTGCCCGTGACACCGTAAAAGGATTCGAAATAATGGGGGATACGCGTAGGACAGCACAACTCTTCTTT. Its protein product is CARDTVKGFEIMGDTRRTAQLFF.